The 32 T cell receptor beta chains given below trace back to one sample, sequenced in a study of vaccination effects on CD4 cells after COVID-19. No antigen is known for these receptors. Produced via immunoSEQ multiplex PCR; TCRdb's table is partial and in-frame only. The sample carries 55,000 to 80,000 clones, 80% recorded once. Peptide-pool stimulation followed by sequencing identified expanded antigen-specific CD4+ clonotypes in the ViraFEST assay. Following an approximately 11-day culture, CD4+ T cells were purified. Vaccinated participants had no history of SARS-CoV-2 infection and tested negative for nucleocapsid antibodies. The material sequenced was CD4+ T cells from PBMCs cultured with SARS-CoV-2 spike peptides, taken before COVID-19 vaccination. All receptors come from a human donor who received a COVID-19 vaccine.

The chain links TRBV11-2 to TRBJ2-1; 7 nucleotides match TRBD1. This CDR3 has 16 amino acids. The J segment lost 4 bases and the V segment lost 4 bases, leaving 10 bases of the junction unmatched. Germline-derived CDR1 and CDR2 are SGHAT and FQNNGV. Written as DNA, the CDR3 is TGTGCCAGCAGCTGGCGACAGGGAATACAGTACAATGAGCAGTTCTTC. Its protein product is CASSWRQGIQYNEQFF.

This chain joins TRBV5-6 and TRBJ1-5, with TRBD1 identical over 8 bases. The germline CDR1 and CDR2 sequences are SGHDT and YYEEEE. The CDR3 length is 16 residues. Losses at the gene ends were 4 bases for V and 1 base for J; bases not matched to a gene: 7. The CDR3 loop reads CASSRYQGASNQPQHF. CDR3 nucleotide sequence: TGTGCCAGCAGCCGTTATCAGGGGGCGAGCAATCAGCCCCAGCATTTT.

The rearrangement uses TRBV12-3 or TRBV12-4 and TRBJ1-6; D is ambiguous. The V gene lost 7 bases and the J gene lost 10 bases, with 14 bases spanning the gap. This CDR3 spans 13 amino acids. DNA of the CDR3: TGTGCCAGCACCAACGGACCTTACTCACCCCTCCACTTT. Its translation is CASTNGPYSPLHF.

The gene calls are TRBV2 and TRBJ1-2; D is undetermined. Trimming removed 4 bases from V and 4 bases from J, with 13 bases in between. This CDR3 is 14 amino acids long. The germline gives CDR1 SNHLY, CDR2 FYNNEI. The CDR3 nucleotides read TGTGCCAGCAGTGCCGTGTTCTCGTCCTATGGCTACACCTTC. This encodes CASSAVFSSYGYTF.

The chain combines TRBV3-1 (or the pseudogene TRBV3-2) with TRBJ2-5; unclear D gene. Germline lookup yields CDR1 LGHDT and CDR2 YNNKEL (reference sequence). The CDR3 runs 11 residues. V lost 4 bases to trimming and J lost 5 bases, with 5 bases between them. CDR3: CASSLGETQYF. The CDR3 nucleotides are TGTGCCAGCAGCCTCGGGGAGACCCAGTACTTC.

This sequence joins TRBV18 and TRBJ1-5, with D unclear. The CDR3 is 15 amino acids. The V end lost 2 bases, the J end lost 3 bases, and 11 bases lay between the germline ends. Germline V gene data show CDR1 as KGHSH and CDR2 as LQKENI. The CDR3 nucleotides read TGTGCCAGCTCACCAAGTATACAGACCAATCAGCCCCAGCATTTT. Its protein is CASSPSIQTNQPQHF.

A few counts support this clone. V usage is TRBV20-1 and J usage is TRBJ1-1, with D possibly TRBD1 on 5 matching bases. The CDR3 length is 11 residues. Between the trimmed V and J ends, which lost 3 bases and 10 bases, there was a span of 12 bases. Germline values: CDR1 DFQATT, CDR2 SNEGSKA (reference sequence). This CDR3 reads CSARVGVLAFF. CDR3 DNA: TGCAGTGCTAGGGTGGGGGTCTTAGCTTTCTTT.

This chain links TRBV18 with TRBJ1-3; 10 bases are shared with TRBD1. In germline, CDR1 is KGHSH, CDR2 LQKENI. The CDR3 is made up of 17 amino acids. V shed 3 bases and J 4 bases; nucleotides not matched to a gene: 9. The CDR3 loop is CASSPLPDRGQGNTIYF. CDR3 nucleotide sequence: TGTGCCAGCTCACCCCTCCCTGACAGGGGGCAGGGAAACACCATATATTTT.

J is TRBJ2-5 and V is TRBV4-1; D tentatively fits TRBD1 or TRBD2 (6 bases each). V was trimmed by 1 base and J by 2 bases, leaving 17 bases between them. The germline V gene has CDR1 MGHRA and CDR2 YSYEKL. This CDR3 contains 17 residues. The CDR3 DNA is TGCGCCAGCAGCCAAGTATTGACCCGGGGGCGACAAGAGACCCAGTACTTC. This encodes CASSQVLTRGRQETQYF.

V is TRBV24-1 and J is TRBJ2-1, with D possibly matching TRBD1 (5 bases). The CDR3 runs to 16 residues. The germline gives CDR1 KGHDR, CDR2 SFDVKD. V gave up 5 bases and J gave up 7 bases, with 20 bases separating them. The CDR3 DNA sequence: TGTGCCACCAGTGCTTTCTCCGACAGTTCCCTAAATGAGCAGTTCTTC. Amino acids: CATSAFSDSSLNEQFF.

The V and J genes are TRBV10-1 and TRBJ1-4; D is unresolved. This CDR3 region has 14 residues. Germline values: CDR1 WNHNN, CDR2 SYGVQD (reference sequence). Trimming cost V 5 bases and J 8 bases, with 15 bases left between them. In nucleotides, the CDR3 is TGCGCCAGCAGTTCGGGCCAGGACTCGGAAAAACTGTTTTTT. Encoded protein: CASSSGQDSEKLFF.

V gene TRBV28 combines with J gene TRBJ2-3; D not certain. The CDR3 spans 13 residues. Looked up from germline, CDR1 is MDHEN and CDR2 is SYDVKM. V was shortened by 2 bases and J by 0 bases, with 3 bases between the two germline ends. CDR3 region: CASSLTSTDTQYF. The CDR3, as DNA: TGTGCCAGCAGTTTAACTAGCACAGATACGCAGTATTTT.

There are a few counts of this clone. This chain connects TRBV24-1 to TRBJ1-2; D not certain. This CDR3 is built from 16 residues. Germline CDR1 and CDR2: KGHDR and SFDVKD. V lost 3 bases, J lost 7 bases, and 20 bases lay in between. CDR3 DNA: TGTGCCACCAGTGATCCACCGGGCGGCTCAAGTGGTGGCTACACCTTC. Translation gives CATSDPPGGSSGGYTF.

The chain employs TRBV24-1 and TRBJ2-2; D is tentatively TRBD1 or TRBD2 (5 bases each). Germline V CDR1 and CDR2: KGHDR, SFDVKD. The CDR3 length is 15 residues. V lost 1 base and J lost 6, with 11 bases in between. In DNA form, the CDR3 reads TGTGCCACCAGTGATTTTTCCGGGACGGCCGGGGAGCTGTTTTTT. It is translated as CATSDFSGTAGELFF.

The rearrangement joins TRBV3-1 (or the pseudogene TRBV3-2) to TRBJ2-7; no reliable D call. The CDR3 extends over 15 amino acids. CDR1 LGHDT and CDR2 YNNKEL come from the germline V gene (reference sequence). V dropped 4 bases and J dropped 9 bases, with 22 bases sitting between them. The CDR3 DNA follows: TGTGCCAGCAGCCCACGTGGCAGGTGGGTCCTCGGGCAGTACGTC. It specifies CASSPRGRWVLGQYV.

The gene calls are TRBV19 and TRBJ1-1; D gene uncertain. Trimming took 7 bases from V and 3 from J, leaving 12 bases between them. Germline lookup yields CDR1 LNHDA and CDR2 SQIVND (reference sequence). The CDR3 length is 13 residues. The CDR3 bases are TGTGCCAGTAACCGGGGTGGGGACACTGAAGCTTTCTTT. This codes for CASNRGGDTEAFF.

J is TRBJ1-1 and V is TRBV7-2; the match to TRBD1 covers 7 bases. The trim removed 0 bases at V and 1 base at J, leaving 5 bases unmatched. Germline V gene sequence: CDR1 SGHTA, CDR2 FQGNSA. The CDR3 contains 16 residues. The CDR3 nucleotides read TGTGCCAGCAGCTTAGCCCCGACAGGGCGGAACACTGAAGCTTTCTTT. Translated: CASSLAPTGRNTEAFF.

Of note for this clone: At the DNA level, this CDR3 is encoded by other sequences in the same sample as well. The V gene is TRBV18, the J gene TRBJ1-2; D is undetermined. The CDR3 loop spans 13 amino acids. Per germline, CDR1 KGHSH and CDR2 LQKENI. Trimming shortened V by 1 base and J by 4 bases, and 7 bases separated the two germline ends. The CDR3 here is CASSPQGGYGYTF. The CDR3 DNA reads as TGTGCCAGCTCACCACAGGGCGGCTATGGCTACACCTTC.

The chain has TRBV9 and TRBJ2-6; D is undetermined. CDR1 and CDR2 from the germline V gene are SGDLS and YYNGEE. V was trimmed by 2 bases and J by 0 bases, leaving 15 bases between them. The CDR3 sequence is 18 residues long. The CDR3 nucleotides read TGTGCCAGCAGCGTCCGAGGCAGTGTCGGCTCTGGGGCCAACGTCCTGACTTTC. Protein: CASSVRGSVGSGANVLTF.

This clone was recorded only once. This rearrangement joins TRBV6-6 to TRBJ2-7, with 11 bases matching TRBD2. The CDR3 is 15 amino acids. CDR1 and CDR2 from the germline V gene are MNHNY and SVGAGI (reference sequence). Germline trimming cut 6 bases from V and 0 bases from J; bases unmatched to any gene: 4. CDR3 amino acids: CASSRTSGYSYEQYV. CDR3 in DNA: TGTGCCAGCAGCAGGACTAGCGGGTACTCCTACGAGCAGTACGTC.

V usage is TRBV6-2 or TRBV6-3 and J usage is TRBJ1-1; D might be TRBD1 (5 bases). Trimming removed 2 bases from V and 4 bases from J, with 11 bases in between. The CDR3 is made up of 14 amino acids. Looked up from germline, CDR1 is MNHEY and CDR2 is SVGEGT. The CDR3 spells CASSYRSRATEAFF. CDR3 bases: TGTGCCAGCAGTTACCGTTCCAGGGCCACTGAAGCTTTCTTT.

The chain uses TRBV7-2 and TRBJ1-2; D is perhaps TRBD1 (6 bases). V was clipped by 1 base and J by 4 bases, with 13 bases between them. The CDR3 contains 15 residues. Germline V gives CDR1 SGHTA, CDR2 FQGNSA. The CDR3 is CASSLDRDPLYGYTF. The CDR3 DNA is TGTGCCAGCAGCTTAGACAGGGACCCCCTCTATGGCTACACCTTC. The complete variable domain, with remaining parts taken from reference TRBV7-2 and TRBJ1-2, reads GAGVSQSPSNKVTEKGKDVELRCDPISGHTALYWYRQSLGQGLEFLIYFQGNSAPDKSGLPSDRFSAERTGGSVSTLTIQRTQQEDSAVYLCASSLDRDPLYGYTFGSGTRLTVV.

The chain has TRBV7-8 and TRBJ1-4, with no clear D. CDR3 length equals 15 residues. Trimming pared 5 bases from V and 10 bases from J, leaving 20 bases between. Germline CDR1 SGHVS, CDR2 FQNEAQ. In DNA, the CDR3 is TGTGCCAGCAGCCCGACCCCACAGCTGAACGGAAAACTGTTTTTT. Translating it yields CASSPTPQLNGKLFF. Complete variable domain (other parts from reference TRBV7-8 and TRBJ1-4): GAGVSQSPRYKVAKRGQDVALRCDPISGHVSLFWYQQALGQGPEFLTYFQNEAQLDKSGLPSDRFFAERPEGSVSTLKIQRTQQEDSAVYLCASSPTPQLNGKLFFGSGTQLSVL.

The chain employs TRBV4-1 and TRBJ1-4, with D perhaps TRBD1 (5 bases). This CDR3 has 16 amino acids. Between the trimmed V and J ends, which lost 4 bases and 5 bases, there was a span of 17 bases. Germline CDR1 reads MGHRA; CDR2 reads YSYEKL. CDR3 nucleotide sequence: TGCGCCAGCAGCCGGTCCAGGTCTGGGACGAATGAAAAACTGTTTTTT. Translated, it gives CASSRSRSGTNEKLFF.

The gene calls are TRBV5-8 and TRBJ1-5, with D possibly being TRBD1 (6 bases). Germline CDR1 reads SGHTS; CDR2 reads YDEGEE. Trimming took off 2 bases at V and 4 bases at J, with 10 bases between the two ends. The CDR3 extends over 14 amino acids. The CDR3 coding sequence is TGTGCCAGCAGCTTATCGGACAGAAATCAGCCCCAGCATTTT. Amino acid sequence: CASSLSDRNQPQHF.

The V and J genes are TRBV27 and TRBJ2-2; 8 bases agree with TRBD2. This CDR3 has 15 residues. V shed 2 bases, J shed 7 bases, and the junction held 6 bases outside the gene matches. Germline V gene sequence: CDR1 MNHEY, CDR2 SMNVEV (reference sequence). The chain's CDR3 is CASSLNGGAFGELFF. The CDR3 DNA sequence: TGTGCCAGCAGTTTAAACGGGGGGGCCTTCGGGGAGCTGTTTTTT.

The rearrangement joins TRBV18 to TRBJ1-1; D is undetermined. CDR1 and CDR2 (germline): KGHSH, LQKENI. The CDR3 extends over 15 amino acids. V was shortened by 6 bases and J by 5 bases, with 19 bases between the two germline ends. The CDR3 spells CASSPRPLGRTEAFF. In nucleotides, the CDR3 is TGTGCCAGCTCCCCAAGGCCCCTTGGGAGGACTGAAGCTTTCTTT.

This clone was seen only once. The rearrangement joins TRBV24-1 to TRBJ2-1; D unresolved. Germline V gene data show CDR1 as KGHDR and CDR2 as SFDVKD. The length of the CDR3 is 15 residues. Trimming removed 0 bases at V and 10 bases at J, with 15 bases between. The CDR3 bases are TGTGCCACCAGTGATTTGAGAGGAACGGTCACCGAGCAGTTCTTC. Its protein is CATSDLRGTVTEQFF.

CDR3 residues: CASSQTQRNEQFF. CDR3 coding DNA: TGTGCCAGCAGTCAAACACAGCGCAATGAGCAGTTCTTC. The chain uses TRBV2 and TRBJ2-1; D gene unclear. CDR1 and CDR2 (germline): SNHLY, FYNNEI. Trimming stripped 5 bases from V and 6 bases from J, with 11 bases between. The CDR3 sequence is 13 residues long.

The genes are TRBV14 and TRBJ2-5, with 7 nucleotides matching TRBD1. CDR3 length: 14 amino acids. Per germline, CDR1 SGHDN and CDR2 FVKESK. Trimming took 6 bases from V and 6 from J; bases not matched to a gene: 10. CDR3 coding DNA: TGTGCCAGCAGTCCGACAGGGTCGGGAAAGACCCAGTACTTC. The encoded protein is CASSPTGSGKTQYF.

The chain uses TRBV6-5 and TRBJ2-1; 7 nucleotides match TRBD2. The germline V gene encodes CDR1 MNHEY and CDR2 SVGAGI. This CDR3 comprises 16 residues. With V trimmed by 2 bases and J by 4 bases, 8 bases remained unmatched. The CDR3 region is CASSYRPAGKYNEQFF. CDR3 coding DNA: TGTGCCAGCAGTTACCGTCCAGCGGGGAAGTACAATGAGCAGTTCTTC.

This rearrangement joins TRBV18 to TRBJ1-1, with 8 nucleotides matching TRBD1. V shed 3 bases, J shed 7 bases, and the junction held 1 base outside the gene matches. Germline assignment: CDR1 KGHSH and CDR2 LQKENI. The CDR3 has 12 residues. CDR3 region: CASSPDRVEAFF. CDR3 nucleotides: TGTGCCAGCTCACCGGACAGGGTTGAAGCTTTCTTT.